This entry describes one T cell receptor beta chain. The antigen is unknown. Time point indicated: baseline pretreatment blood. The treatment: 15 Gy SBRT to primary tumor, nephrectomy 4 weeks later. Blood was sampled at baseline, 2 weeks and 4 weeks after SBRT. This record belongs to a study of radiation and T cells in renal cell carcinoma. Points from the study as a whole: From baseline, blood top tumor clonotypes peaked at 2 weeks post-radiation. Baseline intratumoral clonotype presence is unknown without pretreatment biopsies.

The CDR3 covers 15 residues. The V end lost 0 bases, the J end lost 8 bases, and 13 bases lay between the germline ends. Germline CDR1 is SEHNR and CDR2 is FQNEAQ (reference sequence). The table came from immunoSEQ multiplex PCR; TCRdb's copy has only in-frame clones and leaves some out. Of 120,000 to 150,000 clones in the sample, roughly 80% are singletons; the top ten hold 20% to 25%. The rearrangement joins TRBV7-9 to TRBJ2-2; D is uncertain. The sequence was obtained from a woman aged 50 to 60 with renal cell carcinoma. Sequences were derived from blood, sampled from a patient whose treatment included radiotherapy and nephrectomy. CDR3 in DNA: TGTGCCAGCAGCTTAGCCTCAAGGCTCCCGGGGGAGCTGTTTTTT. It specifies CASSLASRLPGELFF.